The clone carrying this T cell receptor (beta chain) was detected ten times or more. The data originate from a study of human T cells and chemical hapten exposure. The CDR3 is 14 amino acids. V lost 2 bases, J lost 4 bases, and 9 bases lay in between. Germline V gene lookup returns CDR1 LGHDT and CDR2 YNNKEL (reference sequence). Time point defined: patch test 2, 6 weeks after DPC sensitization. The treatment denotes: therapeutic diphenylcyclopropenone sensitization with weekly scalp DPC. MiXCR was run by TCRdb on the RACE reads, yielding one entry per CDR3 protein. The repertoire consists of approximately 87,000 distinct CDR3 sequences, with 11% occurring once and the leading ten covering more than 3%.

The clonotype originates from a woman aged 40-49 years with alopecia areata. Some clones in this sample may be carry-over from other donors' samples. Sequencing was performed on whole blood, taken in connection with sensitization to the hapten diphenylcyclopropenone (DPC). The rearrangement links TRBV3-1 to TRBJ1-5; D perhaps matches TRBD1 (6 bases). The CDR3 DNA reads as TGTGCCAGCAGCCAAAGGGGGGGGAATCAGCCCCAGCATTTT. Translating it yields CASSQRGGNQPQHF.